This T cell receptor (beta chain) was sequenced during a study of blood T cell repertoires in COVID-19 (dated by TCRdb to 2020 to 2022). For the study in its entirety: Collaborator samples came from the United States, Italy and Spain and covered acute and convalescent phases of COVID-19. The prospective study material was composed of cDNA or gDNA derived from T cells, B-cell-depleted T cells, or PBMCs. Subjects who had been exposed to COVID-19, were actively infected with it, or had recovered from it provided the deeply sampled blood TCRbeta repertoires that made up the dataset. A freely available public database, intended as a resource for researchers studying the immune response to SARS-CoV-2, is where the repertoires were released. The samples were drawn from two sources: the first 160 participants of the ongoing ImmuneRACE study, and fewer than 1,500 subjects contributed by 6 global collaborators. Nearly every sample came with metadata listing a de-identified subject ID, COVID-19 status, age in years and sex. HLA class I and class II types, where available, came from metadata supplied by the sample provider rather than from assay-based typing.

The sample holds one count of this clone. Its target antigen remains unknown. No base-level quality is on record; no much larger clone is a single base apart. Collaborating institutions collected whole blood in K2EDTA tubes following their own protocols. For TCRbeta analysis, collaborator samples were shipped as frozen whole blood, as isolated PBMCs, or as DNA extracted from either sample type. The immunoSEQ Assay, a bias-controlled multiplex PCR, was used to amplify TCRbeta CDR3 regions from genomic DNA. Regarding the original processing steps: The number of nucleated cells in each sample was estimated from the amplification of reference gene primers within the assay. To quantify the absolute abundance of each unique TCRbeta CDR3 rearrangement, sequence reads were collapsed and filtered. For each sample, productive Simpson clonality was calculated by taking the square root of Simpson's diversity index across productive rearrangements. What TCRdb holds here is the immuneACCESS table cut down to in-frame rearrangements. Part of the clones is not present; checked against another copy, under half of the missing clones reflect an unresolved V gene, and the others are unexplained. The DNA was the basis for D and trimming; V, J and clone size are from that table. A total of roughly 80,000 clones appear in this sample, around 80% of them only once. Together, the top ten hold roughly 32% of the sample.

The germline V gene provides CDR1 MDHEN and CDR2 SYDVKM. V is trimmed back by 1 base and J by 5 bases, and the junction contains 2 bases that no gene match accounts for. The CDR3 goes from the cysteine to the phenylalanine over 14 residues. Only the CDR3 part of the read is kept: 42 bases, read in frame from the first base. Overall results and qualifications from the work: How much clinical and demographic metadata was included differed by source and by participant, and the metadata was provided uncurated.

The material sequenced was peripheral blood. The sequence was obtained from a woman older than 75 with acute or convalescent COVID-19. The chain links TRBV28 with TRBJ1-2; TRBD1 aligns with 9 central bases. The DNA sequence follows: TGTGCCAGCAGTTTATCGACAGGGGGATATGGCTACACCTTC. Its coded protein is CASSLSTGGYGYTF.